Shown below are 30 T cell receptor beta chains from a single sample sequenced in a study of vaccination effects on CD4 cells after COVID-19. The assay was immunoSEQ multiplex PCR, and TCRdb's table has in-frame clones only and misses some. Among 20,000 to 30,000 clones listed, approximately 69% were seen once. Viral peptide pools were used in the ViraFEST assay to expand antigen-specific CD4+ T cells, and sequencing came afterward. At the end of 9 to 11 days of culture, CD4+ T cells were isolated. SARS-CoV-2 infection was confirmed by PCR in the person between March and December 2020. Their antigens are not known. The starting material was CD4+ T cells from PBMCs cultured with SARS-CoV-2 spike peptides, obtained before COVID-19 vaccination. All receptors come from a human donor who had a prior SARS-CoV-2 infection.

The CDR3 loop is CASSSQRRRRDTQYF. CDR3 DNA: TGTGCCAGCAGCTCCCAGCGGAGGCGCAGGGATACGCAGTATTTT. The genes are TRBV7-8 and TRBJ2-3; D perhaps matches TRBD2 (5 bases). CDR3 length: 15 residues. Germline V CDR1 and CDR2: SGHVS, FQNEAQ. Trimming took off 4 bases at V and 6 bases at J, with 17 bases between the two ends. Full variable domain (outside the CDR3, taken from reference TRBV7-8 and TRBJ2-3): GAGVSQSPRYKVAKRGQDVALRCDPISGHVSLFWYQQALGQGPEFLTYFQNEAQLDKSGLPSDRFFAERPEGSVSTLKIQRTQQEDSAVYLCASSSQRRRRDTQYFGPGTRLTVL.

This clone is labeled as medium-sized. The J gene is TRBJ1-5, the V gene TRBV15; D may be TRBD1 (5 bases). Deletions cut 3 bases from V and 6 bases from J, with 12 bases between. The CDR3 totals 14 residues. CDR1 and CDR2 from the germline V gene are LNHNV and YYDKDF (reference sequence). The CDR3 loop is CATSSRQIGQPQHF. Here the CDR3 DNA reads TGTGCCACCAGCAGTAGACAGATCGGTCAGCCCCAGCATTTT.

This chain uses TRBV20-1 with TRBJ2-5; no firm D call. This CDR3 contains 13 residues. The V end lost 5 bases, the J end lost 2 bases, and 12 bases lay between the germline ends. Germline values: CDR1 DFQATT, CDR2 SNEGSKA (reference sequence). CDR3 loop: CSAGGLGQETQYF. Written as DNA, the CDR3 is TGCAGTGCTGGTGGGTTGGGGCAAGAGACCCAGTACTTC.

The chain joins TRBV24-1 to TRBJ2-3; D gene uncertain. V was trimmed by 4 bases and J by 3 bases, leaving 7 bases between them. From germline, CDR1 is KGHDR and CDR2 SFDVKD. This CDR3 is 13 amino acids long. CDR3 residues: CATSEYKTDTQYF. The CDR3 DNA follows: TGTGCCACCAGTGAATATAAAACAGATACGCAGTATTTT.

The chain combines TRBV25-1 with TRBJ2-6; D is undetermined. Germline V gene lookup returns CDR1 MGHDK and CDR2 SYGVNS. Trimming removed 4 bases at V and 4 bases at J, with 5 bases between. The CDR3 runs to 13 residues. CDR3 sequence: CASSVSGANVLTF. In nucleotides, the CDR3 is TGTGCCAGCAGTGTATCAGGGGCCAACGTCCTGACTTTC.

The genes are TRBV11-2 and TRBJ2-1, with 10 bases that match TRBD2. This CDR3 region has 15 residues. With V trimmed by 5 bases and J by 5 bases, 6 bases remained unmatched. CDR1 and CDR2 (germline): SGHAT, FQNNGV. In nucleotides, the CDR3 is TGTGCCAGCAGCCCAACTAGCGGGAATAACAATGAGCAGTTCTTC. Translating it yields CASSPTSGNNNEQFF.

This sequence joins TRBV18 and TRBJ1-2; 9 nucleotides line up with TRBD1. Trimming cost V 3 bases and J 2 bases; bases outside gene matches: 13. The CDR3 has 18 residues. Germline-derived CDR1 and CDR2 are KGHSH and LQKENI. The CDR3 region is CASSPYYPRTGDNYGYTF. The CDR3 bases are TGTGCCAGCTCACCTTACTACCCGCGGACAGGGGACAACTATGGCTACACCTTC.

The genes are TRBV5-1 and TRBJ2-1; 9 nucleotides agree with TRBD1. The CDR3 runs to 14 residues. Per the germline V gene, CDR1 is SGHRS and CDR2 is YFSETQ. Trimming cost V 4 bases and J 3 bases; bases outside gene matches: 2. The CDR3 DNA sequence: TGCGCCAGCAGCCCGGGACAGGGCTACAATGAGCAGTTCTTC. Translating gives CASSPGQGYNEQFF.

In this sample, this clone turned up a few times. The genes are TRBV29-1 and TRBJ2-2; the D is unclear. The CDR3 has 11 residues. Germline lookup yields CDR1 SQVTM and CDR2 ANQGSEA. The V and J ends lost 4 bases and 4 bases respectively, with 4 bases between them. DNA for the CDR3: TGCAGCGTTGGGGGCACCGGGGAGCTGTTTTTT. Residues: CSVGGTGELFF.

This clone was seen a few times. The chain is built from TRBV27 and TRBJ1-6; 9 bases are a match to TRBD1. The CDR3 length is 14 residues. V shed 6 bases and J 10 bases; nucleotides not matched to a gene: 7. CDR1 and CDR2 from the germline V gene are MNHEY and SMNVEV (reference sequence). The CDR3 coding sequence is TGTGCCAGCAGCCTCCGGGACAGGGACTCACCCCTCCACTTT. This gives the protein CASSLRDRDSPLHF.

This clone was recorded a few times. The rearrangement links TRBV5-1 to TRBJ2-7, with 8 bases identical to TRBD1. Germline trimming cut 5 bases from V and 7 bases from J; bases unmatched to any gene: 11. The CDR3 totals 14 residues. Germline values: CDR1 SGHRS, CDR2 YFSETQ. The DNA of the CDR3 is TGCGCCAGCAGTTGGACAGGGCCAGAGAGGGAGCAGTACTTC. This gives the protein CASSWTGPEREQYF.

V gene TRBV11-2 combines with J gene TRBJ2-5, with 8 bases that match TRBD1. In germline, CDR1 is SGHAT, CDR2 FQNNGV. The CDR3 has 15 residues. V was pared by 5 bases and J by 7 bases, with 12 bases of the junction left unmatched. The CDR3 DNA reads TGTGCCAGCAGCGGACAGGGACAGACAATCGGGACCCAGTACTTC. It is translated as CASSGQGQTIGTQYF. Supplemented by reference TRBV11-2 and TRBJ2-5, the full variable domain reads EAGVAQSPRYKIIEKRQSVAFWCNPISGHATLYWYQQILGQGPKLLIQFQNNGVVDDSQLPKDRFSAERLKGVDSTLKIQPAKLEDSAVYLCASSGQGQTIGTQYFGPGTRLLVL.

J is TRBJ2-2 and V is TRBV7-3; 8 nucleotides agree with TRBD1. The CDR3 is 16 amino acids. Germline-derived CDR1 and CDR2 are SGHTA and FQGTGA. Trimming cost V 2 bases and J 6 bases; bases outside gene matches: 8. The CDR3 protein is CASSLGQQGVAGELFF. As DNA, the CDR3 is TGTGCCAGCAGCTTAGGACAACAGGGGGTTGCCGGGGAGCTGTTTTTT. The entire variable domain, with the rest obtained from reference TRBV7-3 and TRBJ2-2, is as follows: GAGVSQTPSNKVTEKGKYVELRCDPISGHTALYWYRQSLGQGPEFLIYFQGTGAADDSGLPNDRFFAVRPEGSVSTLKIQRTERGDSAVYLCASSLGQQGVAGELFFGEGSRLTVL.

The CDR3 spells CASTRLAGGWEQYF. The CDR3 region has the DNA TGTGCCAGCACTCGACTAGCGGGAGGGTGGGAGCAGTACTTC. V is TRBV6-6 and J is TRBJ2-7; 14 nucleotides align to TRBD2. The ends lost 7 bases at V and 7 bases at J; junction bases unmatched: 6. CDR1 and CDR2 (germline): MNHNY, SVGAGI (reference sequence). This CDR3 contains 14 residues.

This clone has more than one count but fewer than ten. The chain couples TRBV10-3 to TRBJ2-1; D not certain. The length of the CDR3 is 13 residues. Germline CDR1 ENHRY, CDR2 SYGVKD. The V end was cut by 0 bases, the J end by 6 bases, with 6 bases between. The CDR3 protein is CAISESGGNEQFF. The CDR3 DNA sequence: TGTGCCATCAGTGAGTCGGGTGGCAATGAGCAGTTCTTC.

The chain joins TRBV6-5 to TRBJ1-1; the D gene is possibly TRBD1 (5 bases). V lost 2 bases and J lost 5, with 15 bases in between. The CDR3 covers 15 residues. Germline CDR1 and CDR2: MNHEY and SVGAGI. CDR3 in amino acids: CASSYGAGYGTEAFF. DNA for the CDR3: TGTGCCAGCAGTTACGGTGCAGGGTATGGGACTGAAGCTTTCTTT.

This clone was observed a handful of times. The chain has TRBV5-1 and TRBJ2-7; D perhaps matches TRBD2 (6 bases). CDR1 is SGHRS, CDR2 YFSETQ, per germline. V gave up 3 bases and J gave up 4 bases, with 14 bases separating them. This CDR3 contains 14 residues. For the CDR3, the DNA is TGCGCCAGCAGCTCCCTTCCCGGGAGATACGAGCAGTACTTC. Encoded protein: CASSSLPGRYEQYF.

The V gene is TRBV4-3, the J gene TRBJ2-7, with 7 bases matching TRBD2. The CDR3 covers 15 residues. Germline lookup yields CDR1 LGHNA and CDR2 YSLEER. V was clipped by 0 bases and J by 6 bases; unmatched bases: 8. The CDR3 protein is CASSQDLGLVGEQYF. CDR3 sequence (DNA): TGCGCCAGCAGCCAAGATCTAGGACTAGTAGGCGAGCAGTACTTC.

In its sample, this clone was seen once. The rearrangement uses TRBV23-1 and TRBJ1-5; TRBD1 is a possible D gene (5 bases). TRBV23-1 is reported as an ORF; its role is uncertain. The V end lost 3 bases, the J end lost 4 bases, and 16 bases lay between the germline ends. The CDR3 length is 16 residues. The CDR3 sequence is CASSQSGTIWNQPQHF. The CDR3 nucleotides read TGCGCCAGCAGTCAGTCCGGGACTATTTGGAATCAGCCCCAGCATTTT.

This rearrangement joins TRBV6-2 or TRBV6-3 to TRBJ1-6; D remains ambiguous. Per germline, CDR1 MNHEY and CDR2 SVGEGT. Trimming cost V 2 bases and J 16 bases, with 12 bases left between them. The length of the CDR3 is 12 residues. CDR3 residues: CASSYPQTRLHF. Written as DNA, the CDR3 is TGTGCCAGCAGTTACCCCCAGACAAGACTCCACTTT.

The count of this clone is one. The chain links TRBV12-3 or TRBV12-4 to TRBJ1-1; D unclear. The V gene lost 5 bases and the J gene lost 10 bases, with 17 bases spanning the gap. The CDR3 contains 13 residues. The CDR3 protein is CASSEPGPFPAFF. The CDR3 DNA is TGTGCCAGCAGTGAGCCCGGGCCTTTTCCAGCTTTCTTT.

V is TRBV7-3 and J is TRBJ2-2, with 7 bases matching TRBD1. Germline lookup yields CDR1 SGHTA and CDR2 FQGTGA. Germline trimming cut 2 bases from V and 3 bases from J; bases unmatched to any gene: 3. The CDR3 has 15 amino acids. This CDR3 is CASSLRQGYTGELFF. The CDR3 DNA sequence: TGTGCCAGCAGCTTACGACAGGGATACACCGGGGAGCTGTTTTTT.

The chain combines TRBV29-1 with TRBJ2-1; D possibly corresponds to TRBD1 (5 bases). V was shortened by 4 bases and J by 3 bases, with 16 bases between the two germline ends. CDR3 length: 15 residues. Germline CDR1 reads SQVTM; CDR2 reads ANQGSEA. CDR3 loop: CSVGGSLWVYNEQFF. CDR3 DNA sequence: TGCAGCGTTGGGGGCAGCCTATGGGTCTACAATGAGCAGTTCTTC.

The chain joins TRBV4-3 to TRBJ1-4, with D possibly being TRBD1 (5 bases). The CDR3 covers 14 residues. The V end lost 4 bases, the J end lost 6 bases, and 12 bases lay between the germline ends. Germline V CDR1 and CDR2: LGHNA, YSLEER. The CDR3 DNA reads TGCGCCAGCAGCCCTCGGGGCAGCGATGAAAAACTGTTTTTT. Translated: CASSPRGSDEKLFF.

This chain uses TRBV24-1 with TRBJ1-2; D gene uncertain. Trimming pared 3 bases from V and 8 bases from J, leaving 9 bases between. The CDR3 is made up of 12 amino acids. Germline-derived CDR1 and CDR2 are KGHDR and SFDVKD. The CDR3, as DNA: TGTGCCACCAGTGATCCTCTATTCGGCTACACCTTC. This codes for CATSDPLFGYTF.

The chain carries TRBV4-2 and TRBJ2-3; 10 bases fit TRBD2. The germline V gene encodes CDR1 LGHNA and CDR2 YNFKEQ. With 0 bases clipped from V and 4 bases from J, the junction kept 4 bases outside the gene matches. The CDR3 contains 16 residues. In nucleotides, the CDR3 is TGTGCCAGCAGCCAAGACAGCGGGGGGGCCGCAGATACGCAGTATTTT. This gives the protein CASSQDSGGAADTQYF.

This chain joins TRBV4-2 and TRBJ2-5, with TRBD2 matching 10 bases. The CDR3 loop spans 16 amino acids. Germline CDR1 LGHNA, CDR2 YNFKEQ. V shed 0 bases, J shed 2 bases, and the junction held 3 bases outside the gene matches. In nucleotides, the CDR3 is TGTGCCAGCAGCCAAGACGTAGCGGGAGGACAAGAGACCCAGTACTTC. Its translation: CASSQDVAGGQETQYF.

V and J are TRBV20-1 and TRBJ1-3; D is unclear. The V gene lost 3 bases and the J gene lost 1 base, with 7 bases spanning the gap. Per the germline V gene, CDR1 is DFQATT and CDR2 is SNEGSKA (reference sequence). CDR3 length: 13 residues. Written as DNA, the CDR3 is TGCAGTGCTAGTCGTCTTTCTGGAAACACCATATATTTT. This encodes CSASRLSGNTIYF.

This chain uses TRBV2 with TRBJ2-7; D might be TRBD2 (7 bases). This CDR3 has 14 amino acids. V lost 10 bases and J lost 1, with 17 bases in between. The germline CDR1 and CDR2 sequences are SNHLY and FYNNEI. The CDR3 coding sequence is TGTGCCACCGGCCGGGGGGCGCGGTCCTACGAGCAGTACTTC. It specifies CATGRGARSYEQYF.

V and J are TRBV4-1 and TRBJ2-1; tentative D call: TRBD2 (5 bases). V was cut by 0 bases and J by 9 bases, with 9 bases left in between. The V gene's germline CDR1 is MGHRA and CDR2 YSYEKL. This CDR3 is built from 13 residues. The CDR3 loop reads CASSQDIEGEQFF. The CDR3 DNA follows: TGCGCCAGCAGCCAAGATATAGAGGGTGAGCAGTTCTTC.